The present T cell receptor beta chain was sequenced within a study of radiotherapy plus CTLA-4 blockade in lung cancer. At the level of the study: Disease control was seen in about 34% of patients, objective responses in roughly 17%.

Data came from immunoSEQ multiplex PCR; TCRdb stores just in-frame clones and leaves some out. The table has about 82,000 clones, approximately 79% seen once. Germline V gene sequence: CDR1 ENHRY, CDR2 SYGVKD. V lost 4 bases to trimming and J lost 6 bases, with 7 bases between them. The CDR3 contains 13 residues. The sequence was obtained from a human donor with non-small cell lung cancer that progressed on radiotherapy plus ipilimumab. The chain carries TRBV10-3 and TRBJ1-6, with D unclear. Sequences were derived from peripheral blood, sampled from a patient treated with radiotherapy plus ipilimumab. This CDR3 reads CAISGSGNSPLHF. CDR3 DNA: TGTGCCATCAGTGGATCGGGTAATTCACCCCTCCACTTT.